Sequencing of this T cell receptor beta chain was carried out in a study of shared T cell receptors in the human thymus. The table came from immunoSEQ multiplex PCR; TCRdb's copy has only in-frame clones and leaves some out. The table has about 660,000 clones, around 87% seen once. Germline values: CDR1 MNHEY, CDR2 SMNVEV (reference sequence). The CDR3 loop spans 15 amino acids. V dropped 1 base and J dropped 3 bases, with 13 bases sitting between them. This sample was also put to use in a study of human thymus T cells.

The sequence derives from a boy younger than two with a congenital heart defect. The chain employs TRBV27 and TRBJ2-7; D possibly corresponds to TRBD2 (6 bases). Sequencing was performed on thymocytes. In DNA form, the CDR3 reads TGTGCCAGCAGTTTATACCCTAGGGAGGACTACGAGCAGTACTTC. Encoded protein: CASSLYPREDYEQYF.